This TCR beta chain was sequenced in a study of CD8 T cells in Susac syndrome. With random hexamers, roughly 0.45 to 1 ug RNA was reverse transcribed. From the immunoSEQ multiplex PCR reads, TCRdb called clonotypes with MiXCR, one entry per CDR3 protein. In the table there are roughly 190,000 distinct CDR3 sequences, approximately 96% of which are singletons. The V and J ends lost 2 bases and 5 bases, in that order; junction bases with no gene match: 5. This CDR3 region has 16 residues. Germline lookup yields CDR1 KGHSH and CDR2 LQKENI. V is TRBV18 and J is TRBJ2-2, with TRBD1 matching over 10 bases. The receptor was isolated from a human donor with Susac syndrome. Sequencing was carried out using CD4+ T cells from PBMCs. Here the CDR3 DNA reads TGTGCCAGCTCACCATCTCCGGGACAGGGGACCGGGGAGCTGTTTTTT. As protein: CASSPSPGQGTGELFF.